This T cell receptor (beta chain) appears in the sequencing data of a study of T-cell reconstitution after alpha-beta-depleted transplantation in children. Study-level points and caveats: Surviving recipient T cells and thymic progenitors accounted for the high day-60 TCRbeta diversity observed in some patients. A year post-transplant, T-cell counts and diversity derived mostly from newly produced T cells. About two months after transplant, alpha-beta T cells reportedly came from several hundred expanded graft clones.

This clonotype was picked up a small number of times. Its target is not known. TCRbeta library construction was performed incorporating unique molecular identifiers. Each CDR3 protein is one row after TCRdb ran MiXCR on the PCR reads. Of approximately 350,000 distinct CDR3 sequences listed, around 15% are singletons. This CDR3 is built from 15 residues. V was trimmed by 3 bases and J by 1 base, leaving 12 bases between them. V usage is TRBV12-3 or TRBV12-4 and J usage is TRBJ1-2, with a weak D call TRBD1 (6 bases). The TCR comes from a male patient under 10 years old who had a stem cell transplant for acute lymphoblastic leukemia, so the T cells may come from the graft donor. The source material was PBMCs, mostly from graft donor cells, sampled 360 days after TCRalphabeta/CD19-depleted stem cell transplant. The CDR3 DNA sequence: TGTGCCAGCAGTTTGTTGGACAGCCTTAACTATGGCTACACCTTC. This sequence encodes CASSLLDSLNYGYTF.